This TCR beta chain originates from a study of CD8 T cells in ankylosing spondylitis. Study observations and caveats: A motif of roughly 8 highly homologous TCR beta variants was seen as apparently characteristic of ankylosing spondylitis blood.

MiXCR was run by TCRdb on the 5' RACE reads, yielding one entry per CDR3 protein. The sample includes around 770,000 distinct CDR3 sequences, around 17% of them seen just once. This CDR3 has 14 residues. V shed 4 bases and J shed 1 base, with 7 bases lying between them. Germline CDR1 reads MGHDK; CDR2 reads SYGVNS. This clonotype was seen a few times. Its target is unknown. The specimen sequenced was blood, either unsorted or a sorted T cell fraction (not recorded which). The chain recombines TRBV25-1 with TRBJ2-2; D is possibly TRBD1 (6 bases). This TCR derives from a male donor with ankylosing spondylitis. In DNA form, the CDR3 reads TGTGCCAGCAGTGGCAGGGGGAACACCGGGGAGCTGTTTTTT. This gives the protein CASSGRGNTGELFF. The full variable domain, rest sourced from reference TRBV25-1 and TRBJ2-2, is EADIYQTPRYLVIGTGKKITLECSQTMGHDKMYWYQQDPGMELHLIHYSYGVNSTEKGDLSSESTVSRIRTEHFPLTLESARPSHTSQYLCASSGRGNTGELFFGEGSRLTVL.